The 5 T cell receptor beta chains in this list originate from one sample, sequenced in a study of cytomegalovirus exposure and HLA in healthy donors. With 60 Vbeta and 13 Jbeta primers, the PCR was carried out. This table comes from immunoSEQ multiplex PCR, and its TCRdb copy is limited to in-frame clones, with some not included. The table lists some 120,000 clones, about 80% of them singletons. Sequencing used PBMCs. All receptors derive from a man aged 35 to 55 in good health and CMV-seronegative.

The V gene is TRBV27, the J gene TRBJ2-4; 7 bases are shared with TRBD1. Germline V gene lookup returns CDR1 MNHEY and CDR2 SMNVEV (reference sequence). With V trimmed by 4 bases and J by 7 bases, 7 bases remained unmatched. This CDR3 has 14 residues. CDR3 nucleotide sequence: TGTGCCAGCAGTTCCGGGACAGAGGTGAACATTCAGTACTTC. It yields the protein CASSSGTEVNIQYF.

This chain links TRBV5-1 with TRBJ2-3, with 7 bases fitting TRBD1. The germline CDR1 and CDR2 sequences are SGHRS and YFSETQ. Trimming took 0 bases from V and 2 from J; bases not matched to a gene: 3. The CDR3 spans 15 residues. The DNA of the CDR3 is TGCGCCAGCAGCTTGGAGACAGGGCCCACAGATACGCAGTATTTT. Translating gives CASSLETGPTDTQYF. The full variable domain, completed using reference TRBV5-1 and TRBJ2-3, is KAGVTQTPRYLIKTRGQQVTLSCSPISGHRSVSWYQQTPGQGLQFLFEYFSETQRNKGNFPGRFSGRQFSNSRSEMNVSTLELGDSALYLCASSLETGPTDTQYFGPGTRLTVL.

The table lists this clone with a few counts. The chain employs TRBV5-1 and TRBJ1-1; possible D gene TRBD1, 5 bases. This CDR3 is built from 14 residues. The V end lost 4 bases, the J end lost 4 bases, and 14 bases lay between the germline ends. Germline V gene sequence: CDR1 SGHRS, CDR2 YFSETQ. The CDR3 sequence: CASSPRGGGTEAFF. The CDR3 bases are TGCGCCAGCAGCCCAAGGGGCGGTGGCACTGAAGCTTTCTTT.

The CDR3 here is CASRKGGDYEQYF. CDR3 bases: TGTGCCAGCAGGAAAGGGGGCGACTACGAGCAGTACTTC. The chain employs TRBV6-5 and TRBJ2-7, with 7 bases identical to TRBD1. J was trimmed by 3 bases and V by 6 bases; bases with no gene match: 5. The germline gives CDR1 MNHEY, CDR2 SVGAGI. The CDR3 has 13 residues.

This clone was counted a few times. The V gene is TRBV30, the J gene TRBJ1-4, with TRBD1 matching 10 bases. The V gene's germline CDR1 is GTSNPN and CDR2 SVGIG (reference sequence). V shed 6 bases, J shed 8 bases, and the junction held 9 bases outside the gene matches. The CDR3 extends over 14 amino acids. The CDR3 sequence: CACTPGQGWEKLFF. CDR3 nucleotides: TGTGCCTGTACCCCGGGACAGGGGTGGGAAAAACTGTTTTTT.